The 28 T cell receptor beta chains below come from one sample, sequenced in a study of CD4 and CD8 cells across lung adenocarcinoma regions. TCRdb re-derived calls from the PCR reads in MiXCR, one entry per CDR3 protein. The sample consists of about 7,700 distinct CDR3 sequences, roughly 50% of them appearing once. The sequenced sample consisted of CD8+ T cells from the center of a lung tumor. The receptors stem from a female donor with lung adenocarcinoma. The CD4 and CD8 labels of this study may be unreliable.

The chain employs TRBV12-3 or TRBV12-4 and TRBJ2-2; 8 nucleotides align to TRBD1. The CDR3 length is 15 residues. Trimming removed 6 bases from V and 10 bases from J; junction bases left unmatched: 13. Here the CDR3 reads CASSSPGQEGKELFF. In DNA form, the CDR3 reads TGTGCCAGCAGCAGTCCGGGACAGGAGGGGAAGGAGCTGTTTTTT.

Comments on this clonotype: This CDR3 fails to terminate in the conserved phenylalanine or tryptophan, so it likely reflects a read error. Because the CDR3's place on the DNA is in doubt, the DNA is left out and the CDR3 is given as listed by TCRdb. J is TRBJ1-1 and V is TRBV7-7; TRBD1 is taken as the D call from the table, unchecked against the DNA. Including both end residues, the CDR3 is 18 amino acids long. Germline V CDR1 and CDR2: SSHAT, FNYEAQ (reference sequence). The CDR3 sequence: CASSLAPGQKAMSSSSGQ.

Details on this clonotype: The junction and the germline gene differ at one end; a read error may be behind it. V usage is TRBV6-1 and J usage is TRBJ2-1, with TRBD2 identical over 7 bases. Germline CDR1 and CDR2: MNHNS and SASEGT. CDR3 length equals 16 residues. In DNA form, the CDR3 reads TGTGCCAGCAGGTCAGGGACTACACAGAGCTCCGGGGAGCAGTTTTTC. It specifies CASRSGTTQSSGEQFF.

V usage is TRBV11-1 and J usage is TRBJ2-3, with 9 bases that match TRBD2. CDR1 is SGHAT and CDR2 is FQDESV in the germline V gene (reference sequence). V lost 3 bases, J lost 6 bases, and 4 bases stayed unmatched. This CDR3 spans 14 amino acids. The CDR3 here is CASSFAGGLDTQYF. CDR3 coding DNA: TGTGCCAGCAGCTTTGCGGGGGGGCTGGATACGCAGTATTTT.

This clonotype was picked up a small number of times. At one end the junction does not follow the germline gene, possibly because of a read error. V and J are TRBV6-1 and TRBJ2-5; D is perhaps TRBD1 (6 bases). Per the germline V gene, CDR1 is MNHNS and CDR2 is SASEGT. This CDR3 region has 14 residues. CDR3 sequence reads: CAGSGGRALDTQYF. In DNA form, the CDR3 reads TGTGCGGGCAGTGGGGGCCGTGCGTTGGATACCCAGTACTTT.

This clonotype showed up just a few times. CDR3 bases: TGTGCCAGCAGTACGACTAGCGGCTCCTACGAGCAGTACTTC. This codes for CASSTTSGSYEQYF. The chain uses TRBV27 and TRBJ2-7; 9 positions match TRBD2. The CDR3 is 14 residues long. Unmatched junction bases numbered 2, after V lost 5 bases and J lost 0 bases. Looked up from germline, CDR1 is MNHEY and CDR2 is SMNVEV (reference sequence).

A remark on this clonotype: The CDR3 end shows no conserved phenylalanine or tryptophan, and so a read error is likely. The DNA is left out, because the CDR3 cannot be placed on it with certainty; the CDR3 is given as TCRdb lists it. The V gene is TRBV6-1, the J gene TRBJ2-5; TRBD2 is the table's D call, not checked against the DNA. The length of the CDR3 is 15 amino acids, counting both ends. Per the germline V gene, CDR1 is MNHNS and CDR2 is SASEGT. The CDR3 sequence: CASSEEPLRGETRLS.

As to this clonotype: A much larger clone lies one base from this, so it may be a read error. This chain connects TRBV3-1 to TRBJ2-1; D is uncertain. CDR1 is LGHDT, CDR2 YNNKEL, per germline (reference sequence). The V gene lost 0 bases and the J gene lost 13 bases, with 19 bases spanning the gap. The CDR3 has 15 residues. DNA for the CDR3: TGTGCCAGCAGCCAAGATTCCCACCCCCAAGAGACCCAGTTCTTC. It translates to CASSQDSHPQETQFF.

This clonotype was observed a few times. Relative to the germline gene, one junction end is altered; a read error may explain this. The rearrangement uses TRBV12-3 or TRBV12-4 and TRBJ2-4; perhaps TRBD2 as D (6 bases). This CDR3 comprises 14 residues. The DNA of the CDR3 is TGTGCCAGCAGCTTAGCGGAGGGTAAAAACATTCAGTACTTC. Translated, it gives CASSLAEGKNIQYF.

About this clonotype itself: A much larger clone lies one base from this, so it may be a read error. The chain couples TRBV4-1 to TRBJ2-4, with 8 bases lining up with TRBD1. This CDR3 has 16 residues. CDR1 is MGHRA and CDR2 is YSYEKL in the germline V gene. CDR3 loop: CASSQDQGAAKNMQYF. CDR3 coding DNA: TGCGCCAGCAGCCAAGATCAGGGGGCGGCCAAAAACATGCAGTACTTC.

This clonotype was seen many times. The chain uses TRBV14 and TRBJ1-6; 7 bases align to TRBD1. Trimming removed 7 bases from V and 7 bases from J; junction bases left unmatched: 7. Germline V gives CDR1 SGHDN, CDR2 FVKESK. The CDR3 is 14 residues long. The CDR3 loop reads CASNEGQPNSPLHF. The CDR3 coding sequence is TGTGCCAGCAATGAGGGACAGCCGAATTCACCCCTCCACTTT.

The sample holds a few counts of this clonotype. CDR3 in amino acids: CASSEMGVGELFF. Here the CDR3 DNA reads TGTGCCAGCAGTGAGATGGGAGTCGGGGAGCTGTTTTTT. J is TRBJ2-2 and V is TRBV25-1; a weak D match, TRBD2 (5 bases). The V gene's germline CDR1 is MGHDK and CDR2 SYGVNS. The CDR3 has 13 amino acids. V was pared by 3 bases and J by 7 bases, with 9 bases between.

This chain links TRBV20-1 with TRBJ2-3; TRBD2 matches 9 bases. Germline V CDR1 and CDR2: DFQATT, SNEGSKA (reference sequence). CDR3 length equals 15 residues. J lost 5 bases, V lost 0 bases, and 6 bases had no gene match. CDR3 nucleotide sequence: TGCAGTGCTAGAGATCTGGGCGGGGGGGGAGATACGCAGTATTTT. It is translated as CSARDLGGGGDTQYF.

CDR3 residues: CSVDGQRMNTEAFF. CDR3 DNA: TGCAGCGTTGACGGGCAGAGGATGAACACTGAAGCTTTCTTT. The genes are TRBV29-1 and TRBJ1-1; D is unresolved. Germline-derived CDR1 and CDR2 are SQVTM and ANQGSEA. This CDR3 has 14 amino acids. The V gene lost 3 bases and the J gene lost 0 bases, with 11 bases spanning the gap.

The chain recombines TRBV6-5 with TRBJ2-2; TRBD1 might be the D (5 bases). Germline loops: CDR1 MNHEY, CDR2 SVGAGI. The length of the CDR3 is 14 residues. Trimming shortened V by 8 bases and J by 4 bases, and 14 bases separated the two germline ends. This CDR3 is CASQGSASTGELFF. The CDR3 DNA sequence: TGTGCCAGCCAGGGCAGTGCGTCCACCGGGGAGCTGTTTTTT.

About this clonotype: The conserved final phenylalanine or tryptophan is absent from the CDR3, which likely points to a read error. The limits of the CDR3 on the DNA are not certain, so only TCRdb's listed CDR3 is given. This chain links TRBV6-1 with TRBJ2-1; TRBD1 is taken as the D call from the table, unchecked against the DNA. Germline CDR1 and CDR2: MNHNS and SASEGT. The CDR3 spans 16 residues, counting both ends. The CDR3 here is CASRTPRVSYEQYFGA.

In its sample, this clonotype was seen once. V is TRBV12-3 or TRBV12-4 and J is TRBJ2-4; 7 bases agree with TRBD2. The CDR3 runs 13 residues. This CDR3 is CGSGRGNQDTQYF. Written as DNA, the CDR3 is TGTGGGAGCGGGCGGGGGAACCAGGACACCCAGTACTTC.

Note on this clonotype: At one end, the junction sequence differs from germline, possibly due to a read error. The V and J genes are TRBV7-9 and TRBJ1-5; TRBD1 matches at 7 bases. The germline V gene encodes CDR1 SEHNR and CDR2 FQNEAQ (reference sequence). The CDR3 contains 13 residues. This CDR3 reads CASSLTGSQPHHF. Here the CDR3 DNA reads TGTGCCAGCAGCTTGACAGGGAGTCAGCCCCACCACTTC.

As to this clonotype: One end of the junction varies from germline; a read error may be responsible. The genes are TRBV11-2 and TRBJ2-3, with a possible D match to TRBD2 (7 bases). The last part of the DNA fits TRBJ2-5 better; the J call may be wrong. Germline CDR1 reads SGHAT; CDR2 reads FQNNGV. The CDR3 spans 15 residues. CDR3 amino acids: CSRSFGGRPEDTQYF. CDR3 nucleotide sequence: TGTTCCAGGAGCTTCGGGGGGCGGCCCGAAGATACCCAGTACTTC.

The genes are TRBV6-5 and TRBJ2-2, with D unclear. The CDR3 has 13 amino acids. CDR1 and CDR2 (germline): MNHEY, SVGAGI. V shed 4 bases and J shed 6 bases, with 9 bases lying between them. The CDR3 region is CASSSTISGELFF. The CDR3 nucleotides read TGTGCCAGCAGTTCTACTATATCCGGGGAGCTGTTTTTT.

This clonotype is labeled as medium-sized. This CDR3 is CASSAQRERETQYF. The DNA for the CDR3 is TGTGCCAGCTCGGCGCAGCGGGAGCGAGAGACCCAGTACTTC. The chain recombines TRBV11-1 with TRBJ2-1; 8 positions agree with TRBD2. The J call may not be correct, given that the DNA end is closer to TRBJ2-5. CDR3 size: 14 residues. The V gene's germline CDR1 is SGHAT and CDR2 FQDESV (reference sequence).

This clonotype was counted a few times. The junction shows a germline mismatch at one end, possibly a read error. V gene TRBV6-1 combines with J gene TRBJ2-3; weak D call: TRBD2 (6 bases). Germline loops: CDR1 MNHNS, CDR2 SASEGT. The CDR3 totals 14 residues. As DNA, the CDR3 is TGTGCGGGCAGTGGGGGGTGGGGCACAGATACCCAGTATTTC. This sequence encodes CAGSGGWGTDTQYF.

This chain joins TRBV19 and TRBJ2-1; 7 bases map to TRBD2. The CDR3 is 14 residues long. Germline V CDR1 and CDR2: LNHDA, SQIVND (reference sequence). J lost 13 bases, V lost 7 bases, and 16 bases had no gene match. CDR3 sequence: CASNGGSPQETQFF. The CDR3 DNA reads as TGTGCCAGTAATGGCGGGAGTCCCCAAGAGACCCAGTTCTTC.

This clonotype is medium-sized in the sample. This rearrangement joins TRBV7-4 to TRBJ2-1; either TRBD1 or TRBD2 may supply D (5 bases each). Germline V gene lookup returns CDR1 SGHVT and CDR2 SQSDAQ. The CDR3 loop spans 19 amino acids. With 3 bases removed from V and 10 bases from J, the gap between germline ends came to 31 bases. The CDR3 nucleotides are TGTGCCAGCAGCTTCCGGGGACCCCCCAGGAGAAATAGCTCCTACGAGCAGTTCTTC. This translates into CASSFRGPPRRNSSYEQFF.

This chain links TRBV10-1 with TRBJ1-1; 7 nucleotides match TRBD1. The CDR3 extends over 14 amino acids. Trimming cost V 0 bases and J 4 bases; bases outside gene matches: 2. Per the germline V gene, CDR1 is WNHNN and CDR2 is SYGVQD (reference sequence). Here the CDR3 reads CASSESSGGTEAFF. In DNA, the CDR3 is TGCGCCAGCAGTGAGTCTTCAGGGGGCACTGAAGCTTTCTTT.

The V call is TRBV6-1, the J call TRBJ1-6; D gene uncertain. The germline gives CDR1 MNHNS, CDR2 SASEGT. V shed 6 bases and J shed 7 bases, with 10 bases lying between them. There are 13 residues in the CDR3. CDR3 DNA sequence: TGTGCCAGCAGCGACCGTAAGAATTCACCCCTCCACTTT. Translated: CASSDRKNSPLHF.

V is TRBV5-6 and J is TRBJ2-1; 8 nucleotides line up with TRBD1. V lost 3 bases and J lost 0; bases outside the gene matches: 5. This CDR3 is 16 amino acids long. Per germline, CDR1 SGHDT and CDR2 YYEEEE. The CDR3 nucleotides read TGTGCCAGCAGCTGGTCCGGGACAGGCTCCTACAATGAGCAGTTCTTC. Translating gives CASSWSGTGSYNEQFF.

V gene TRBV7-8 combines with J gene TRBJ2-5; D might be TRBD2 (7 bases). Gene TRBJ2-1 matches the end of the DNA better, so the J call may be wrong. The CDR3 is made up of 17 amino acids. Germline values: CDR1 SGHVS, CDR2 FQNEAQ. CDR3: CASSLGRGGRVTNEQFF. The CDR3 DNA reads as TGTGCCAGCAGCTTAGGTAGAGGGGGGAGGGTTACAAATGAGCAGTTCTTC.